This TCR beta chain emerged from a study of cytomegalovirus exposure and HLA in healthy donors. The CDR3 loop spans 12 amino acids. Germline V lookup: CDR1 SGHRS, CDR2 YFSETQ. J gave up 9 bases and V 3 bases, and 2 bases lay outside the gene matches. The method was immunoSEQ multiplex PCR; TCRdb's version includes in-frame clones alone and lacks a portion of them. The table lists 110,000 to 150,000 clones, about 94% of them singletons. The chain joins TRBV5-1 to TRBJ2-1, with 8 nucleotides matching TRBD2. Sequencing was carried out using PBMCs. The receptor was derived from a man younger than 30 in good health and CMV-seropositive. The DNA for the CDR3 is TGCGCCAGCAGCTCGACTAGCGCTGAGCAGTTCTTC. It yields the protein CASSSTSAEQFF.